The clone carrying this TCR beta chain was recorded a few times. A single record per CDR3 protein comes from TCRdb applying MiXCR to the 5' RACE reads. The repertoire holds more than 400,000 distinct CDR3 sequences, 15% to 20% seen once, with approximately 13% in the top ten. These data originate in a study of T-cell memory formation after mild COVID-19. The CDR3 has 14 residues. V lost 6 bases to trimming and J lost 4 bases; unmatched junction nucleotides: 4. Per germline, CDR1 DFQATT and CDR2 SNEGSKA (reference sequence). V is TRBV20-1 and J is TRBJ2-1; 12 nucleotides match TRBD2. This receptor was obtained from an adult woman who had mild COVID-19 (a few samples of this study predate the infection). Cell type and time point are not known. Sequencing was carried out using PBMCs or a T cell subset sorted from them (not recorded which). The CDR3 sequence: CSARTSGMYNEQFF. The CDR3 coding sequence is TGCAGTGCCAGGACTAGCGGGATGTACAATGAGCAGTTCTTC.